One sample yielded the 8 T cell receptor beta chains listed below, sequenced in a study of Ad26.COV2.S vaccination and SARS-CoV-2 variants. Documented treatment: some 19 received Ad26.COV2.S at low or high dose, single or two shots; five or six received placebo; per-sample allocation not given. Day 63 after the first vaccine or placebo injection was the time point for sampling. TCRdb keeps only in-frame clones here, not all; method: immunoSEQ multiplex PCR. The table includes more than 300,000 clones, about 86% detected once. The material was peripheral blood, obtained in a trial of Ad26.COV2.S vaccine versus placebo. The receptors derive from a person between 18 and 59 years old who received the Ad26.COV2.S COVID-19 vaccine or a placebo.

The rearrangement uses TRBV5-1 and TRBJ1-1; D unclear. From germline, CDR1 is SGHRS and CDR2 YFSETQ. With 0 bases removed from V and 0 bases from J, the gap between germline ends came to 6 bases. The CDR3 is made up of 14 amino acids. The CDR3 is CASSLDGLNTEAFF. In nucleotides, the CDR3 is TGCGCCAGCAGCTTGGACGGGCTGAACACTGAAGCTTTCTTT. Full variable domain (rest looked up from reference TRBV5-1 and TRBJ1-1): KAGVTQTPRYLIKTRGQQVTLSCSPISGHRSVSWYQQTPGQGLQFLFEYFSETQRNKGNFPGRFSGRQFSNSRSEMNVSTLELGDSALYLCASSLDGLNTEAFFGQGTRLTVV.

The chain recombines TRBV6-5 with TRBJ2-7, with 7 bases fitting TRBD1. Trimming at V came to 0 bases and at J to 2 bases, leaving 1 base not matched to a gene. Germline lookup yields CDR1 MNHEY and CDR2 SVGAGI. CDR3 length: 14 amino acids. CDR3 DNA sequence: TGTGCCAGCAGTTACTCACAGGGGCCCTACGAGCAGTACTTC. Its protein is CASSYSQGPYEQYF.

The V and J genes are TRBV29-1 and TRBJ2-7; no firm D call. CDR3 length: 14 residues. The V end lost 0 bases, the J end lost 8 bases, and 17 bases lay between the germline ends. Germline CDR1 SQVTM, CDR2 ANQGSEA. CDR3 sequence: CSVEDGVLGVKQYF. The CDR3 DNA reads TGCAGCGTTGAAGATGGCGTACTTGGTGTGAAGCAGTACTTC.

V usage is TRBV7-8 and J usage is TRBJ1-1, with D maybe TRBD1 (5 bases). CDR3 length equals 17 residues. Trimming shortened V by 3 bases and J by 0 bases, and 17 bases separated the two germline ends. Germline V CDR1 and CDR2: SGHVS, FQNEAQ. The CDR3 here is CASSLSPRGGLNTEAFF. The CDR3 region has the DNA TGTGCCAGCAGCTTGAGCCCGAGGGGAGGGTTGAACACTGAAGCTTTCTTT. Complete variable domain (other parts from reference TRBV7-8 and TRBJ1-1): GAGVSQSPRYKVAKRGQDVALRCDPISGHVSLFWYQQALGQGPEFLTYFQNEAQLDKSGLPSDRFFAERPEGSVSTLKIQRTQQEDSAVYLCASSLSPRGGLNTEAFFGQGTRLTVV.

The CDR3 loop is CASSAGGDEKLFF. The CDR3 bases are TGTGCCAGCAGCGCCGGGGGGGATGAAAAACTGTTTTTT. The chain is built from TRBV9 and TRBJ1-4, with a weak D call TRBD1 (5 bases). CDR3 length: 13 residues. The V and J ends lost 3 bases and 6 bases respectively, with 9 bases between them. Per the germline V gene, CDR1 is SGDLS and CDR2 is YYNGEE.

V usage is TRBV11-2 and J usage is TRBJ1-2, with a tentative D call TRBD1 (5 bases). V lost 1 base to trimming and J lost 4 bases, with 13 bases between them. Germline lookup yields CDR1 SGHAT and CDR2 FQNNGV. This CDR3 is 15 amino acids long. CDR3 nucleotide sequence: TGTGCCAGCAGCTTAGTAAATCAGGGTACCTATGGCTACACCTTC. Its protein is CASSLVNQGTYGYTF.

The V gene is TRBV7-8, the J gene TRBJ1-6; 7 bases agree with TRBD1. The ends lost 5 bases at V and 7 bases at J; junction bases unmatched: 8. This CDR3 has 15 residues. Germline values: CDR1 SGHVS, CDR2 FQNEAQ. CDR3 amino acids: CASSLRDRVNSPLHF. In nucleotides, the CDR3 is TGTGCCAGCAGCCTCCGGGACAGAGTAAATTCACCCCTCCACTTT. Filled out from reference TRBV7-8 and TRBJ1-6, the complete variable domain reads GAGVSQSPRYKVAKRGQDVALRCDPISGHVSLFWYQQALGQGPEFLTYFQNEAQLDKSGLPSDRFFAERPEGSVSTLKIQRTQQEDSAVYLCASSLRDRVNSPLHFGNGTRLTVT.

V gene TRBV4-3 combines with J gene TRBJ1-1; D may be TRBD1 (6 bases). The CDR3 runs to 15 residues. The V end lost 0 bases, the J end lost 11 bases, and 19 bases lay between the germline ends. The germline gives CDR1 LGHNA, CDR2 YSLEER. The CDR3 sequence: CASSQDPWAGDGAFF. CDR3 sequence (DNA): TGCGCCAGCAGCCAAGATCCCTGGGCAGGGGATGGGGCTTTCTTT.